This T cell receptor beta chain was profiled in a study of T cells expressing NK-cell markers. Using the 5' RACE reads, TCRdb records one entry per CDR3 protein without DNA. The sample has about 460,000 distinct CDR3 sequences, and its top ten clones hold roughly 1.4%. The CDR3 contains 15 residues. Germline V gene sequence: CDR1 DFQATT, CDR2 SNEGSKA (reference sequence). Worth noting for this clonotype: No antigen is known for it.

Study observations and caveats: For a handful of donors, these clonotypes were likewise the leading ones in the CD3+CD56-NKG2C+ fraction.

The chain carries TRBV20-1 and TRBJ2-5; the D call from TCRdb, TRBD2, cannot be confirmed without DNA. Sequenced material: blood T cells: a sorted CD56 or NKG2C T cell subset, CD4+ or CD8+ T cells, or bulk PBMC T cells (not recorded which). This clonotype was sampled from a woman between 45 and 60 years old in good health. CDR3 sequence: CSARDPSTWGETQYF.